This TCR beta chain stems from a study of T cell changes during pregnancy in multiple sclerosis. V was pared by 6 bases and J by 4 bases, with 14 bases of the junction left unmatched. The CDR3 contains 17 residues. Germline loops: CDR1 SEHNR, CDR2 FQNEAQ (reference sequence). TCRdb keeps only in-frame clones here, not all; method: immunoSEQ multiplex PCR. The table records tens of thousands of clones, 90% to 95% of them present only once. This clonotype originated in a female donor with multiple sclerosis, enrolled in a pregnancy study. This specimen was peripheral blood, taken in the third trimester of pregnancy. This chain links TRBV7-9 with TRBJ2-5; 10 bases map to TRBD2. In DNA, the CDR3 is TGTGCCAGCAGTCAAATACTAGCGGGGCGGACTGGAGAGACCCAGTACTTC. Translation gives CASSQILAGRTGETQYF.